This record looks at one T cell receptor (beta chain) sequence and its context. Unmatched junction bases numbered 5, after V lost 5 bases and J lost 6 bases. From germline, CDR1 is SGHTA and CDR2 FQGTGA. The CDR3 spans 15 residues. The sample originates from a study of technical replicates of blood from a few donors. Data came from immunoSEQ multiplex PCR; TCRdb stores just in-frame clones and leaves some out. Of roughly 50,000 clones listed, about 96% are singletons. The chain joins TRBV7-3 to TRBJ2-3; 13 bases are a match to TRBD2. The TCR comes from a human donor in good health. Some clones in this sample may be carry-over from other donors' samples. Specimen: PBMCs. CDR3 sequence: CASSPGLAGADTQYF. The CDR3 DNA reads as TGTGCCAGCAGCCCCGGACTAGCGGGAGCGGATACGCAGTATTTT.